This T cell receptor (beta chain) was recovered during a study of cytomegalovirus exposure and HLA in healthy donors. The PCR contained 60 Vbeta and 13 Jbeta primers. Profiled with immunoSEQ multiplex PCR; TCRdb holds only in-frame clones, not every one. This sample yields fewer than 250,000 clones, of which around 80% are seen a single time; less than 4.5% belongs to the top ten. Trimming took 5 bases from V and 8 from J, leaving 16 bases between them. Germline loops: CDR1 MDHEN, CDR2 SYDVKM. This CDR3 is 14 amino acids long. Study-wide results and limits: A later analysis reportedly found fewer N-insertions in an Asian-associated ancestry cluster than the approximately 700-donor mean. The dataset shows that most TCR sequences were rare, while some public TCRs occurred in many donors.

In the case of this clone: Its cognate antigen is unknown.

Sequenced sample: PBMCs. The TCR originated in a male donor in good health and CMV-seronegative. V gene TRBV28 combines with J gene TRBJ2-1; D may be TRBD2 (5 bases). In nucleotides, the CDR3 is TGTGCCAGCAGTGGATCTAGCTGGACGGATGAGCAGTTCTTC. Encoded protein: CASSGSSWTDEQFF. The variable domain in full, with the rest retrieved from reference TRBV28 and TRBJ2-1, is DVKVTQSSRYLVKRTGEKVFLECVQDMDHENMFWYRQDPGLGLRLIYFSYDVKMKEKGDIPEGYSVSREKKERFSLILESASTNQTSMYLCASSGSSWTDEQFFGPGTRLTVL.